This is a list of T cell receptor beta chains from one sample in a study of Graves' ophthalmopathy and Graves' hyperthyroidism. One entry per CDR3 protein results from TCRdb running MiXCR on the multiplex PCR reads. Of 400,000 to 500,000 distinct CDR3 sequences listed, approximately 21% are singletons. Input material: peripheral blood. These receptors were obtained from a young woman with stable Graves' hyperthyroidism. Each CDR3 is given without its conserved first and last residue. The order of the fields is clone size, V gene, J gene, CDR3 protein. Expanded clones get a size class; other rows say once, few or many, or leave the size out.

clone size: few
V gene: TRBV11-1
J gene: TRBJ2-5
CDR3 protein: ASTITSREAQY

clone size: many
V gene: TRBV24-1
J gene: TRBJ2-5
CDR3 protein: ATQPGPQETQY

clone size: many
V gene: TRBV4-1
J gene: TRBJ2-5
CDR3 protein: ASSQSGLQETQY

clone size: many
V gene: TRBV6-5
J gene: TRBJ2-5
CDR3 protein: ASSSLTSGGPLRETQY

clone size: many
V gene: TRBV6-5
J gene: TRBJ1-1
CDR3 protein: ASSYPGSSTEAF

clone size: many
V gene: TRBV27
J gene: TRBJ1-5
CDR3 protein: ASSLAFSQPQH

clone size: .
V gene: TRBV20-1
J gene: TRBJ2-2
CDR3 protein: SAGLGLAGDVNGELF

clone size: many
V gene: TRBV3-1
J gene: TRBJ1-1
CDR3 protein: ASSLTGWGEDTEAF

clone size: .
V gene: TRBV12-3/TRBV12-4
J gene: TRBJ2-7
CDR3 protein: ASSYRGLGEQY

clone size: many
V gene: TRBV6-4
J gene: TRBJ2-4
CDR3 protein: ASSMTSEDIKY

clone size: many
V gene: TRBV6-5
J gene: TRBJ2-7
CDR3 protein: ASSYGSGSPYEQY

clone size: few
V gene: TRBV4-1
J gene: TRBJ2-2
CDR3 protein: ASSPNGAVTGELF

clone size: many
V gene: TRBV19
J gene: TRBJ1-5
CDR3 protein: ASSILPGRGASNQPQH

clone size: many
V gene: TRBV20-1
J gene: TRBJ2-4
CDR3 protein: SARVPAGGSKNIQY

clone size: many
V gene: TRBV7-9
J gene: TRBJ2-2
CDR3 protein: ASSFIATGELF

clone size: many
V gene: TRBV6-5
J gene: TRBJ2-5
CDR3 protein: ASKPWAAVQETQY

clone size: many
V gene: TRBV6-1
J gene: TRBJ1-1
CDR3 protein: ASSEAPVRLAF

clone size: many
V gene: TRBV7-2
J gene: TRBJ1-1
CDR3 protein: ASSSSGGGTEAF

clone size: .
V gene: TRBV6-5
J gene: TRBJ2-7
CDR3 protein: ASSYSQGSNYEQY

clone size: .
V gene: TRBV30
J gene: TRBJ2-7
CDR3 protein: AWSVQAGNEQY

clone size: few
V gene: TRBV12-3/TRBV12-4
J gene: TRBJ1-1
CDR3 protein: ASSLARDSQAF

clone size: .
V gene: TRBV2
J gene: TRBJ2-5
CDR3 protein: ASKSYGGGVVQETQY

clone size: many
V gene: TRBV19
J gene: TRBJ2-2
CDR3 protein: ASSIGGLDHTGELF

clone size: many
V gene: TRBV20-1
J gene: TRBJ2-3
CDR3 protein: SASGQTGYTDTQY

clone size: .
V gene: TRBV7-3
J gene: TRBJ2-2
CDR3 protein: ASSLRGAGNTGELF

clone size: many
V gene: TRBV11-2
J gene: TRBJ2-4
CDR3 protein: ASSLVGPANIQY

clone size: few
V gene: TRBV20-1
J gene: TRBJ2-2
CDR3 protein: SASRGAGELF

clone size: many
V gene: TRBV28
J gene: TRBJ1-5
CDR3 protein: ASRDLGGGSNQPQH

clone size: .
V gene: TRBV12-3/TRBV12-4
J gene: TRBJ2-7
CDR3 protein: ASSLETGYFYEQY

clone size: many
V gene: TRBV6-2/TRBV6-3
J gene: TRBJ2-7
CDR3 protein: ASSRGPSYEQY

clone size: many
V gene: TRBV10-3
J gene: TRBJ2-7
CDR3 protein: ASGTSGTHEQY

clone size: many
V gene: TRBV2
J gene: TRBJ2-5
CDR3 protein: ASRASYRGLRETQY

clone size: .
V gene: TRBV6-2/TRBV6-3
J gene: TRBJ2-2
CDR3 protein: ASSYAGRGTGELF

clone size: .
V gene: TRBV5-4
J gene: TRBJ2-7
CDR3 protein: ASSPGTREYEQY

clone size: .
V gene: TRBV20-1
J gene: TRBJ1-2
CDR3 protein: SARPGWDYGYT